These 23 T cell receptor beta chains came from one sample sequenced in a study of monozygotic twins with inflammatory bowel disease (dated by TCRdb to between 2019 and 2020). Library construction relied on 5' RACE. Instrument on record: Illumina HiSeq 2500. TCRdb reprocessed the reads into one record per CDR3 protein sequence, lacking DNA. The table for this sample records approximately 120,000 distinct CDR3 sequences. The ten most abundant clones make up 9.5% to 15% of the sample. Input material: blood. These receptors originate from a human donor with ulcerative colitis or Crohn's disease, or a healthy co-twin of an affected twin (not recorded which).

The chain recombines TRBV6-1 with TRBJ2-3; the D gene TCRdb calls, TRBD1, cannot be checked with no DNA. Germline V gene sequence: CDR1 MNHNS, CDR2 SASEGT. CDR3 length: 16 amino acids. CDR3 sequence: CASSKRTGASTDTQYF.

This rearrangement joins TRBV27 to TRBJ2-5; TCRdb outputs TRBD2, but without DNA this stays unchecked. Germline CDR1 reads MNHEY; CDR2 reads SMNVEV (reference sequence). The CDR3 is made up of 18 amino acids. CDR3 region: CASSSPGLAGIIQETQYF.

V and J are TRBV11-2 and TRBJ1-1; TCRdb picks TRBD1, but there is no DNA to check that call. The germline V gene encodes CDR1 SGHAT and CDR2 FQNNGV. This CDR3 spans 14 amino acids. CDR3 region: CASSFEGAIPEAFF.

The chain couples TRBV2 to TRBJ2-7; with no DNA, the TCRdb D assignment of TRBD1 cannot be verified. Germline V lookup: CDR1 SNHLY, CDR2 FYNNEI. This CDR3 is 12 amino acids long. CDR3 loop: CASREQGDEQYF.

The rearrangement uses TRBV7-9 and TRBJ2-1. The CDR3 extends over 15 amino acids. Per the germline V gene, CDR1 is SEHNR and CDR2 is FQNEAQ (reference sequence). The CDR3 protein is CASSSLSGSYNEQFF.

This chain joins TRBV3-1 and TRBJ1-3; absent DNA, TCRdb's TRBD1 call cannot be checked. Germline V gene sequence: CDR1 LGHDT, CDR2 YNNKEL (reference sequence). CDR3 length: 16 residues. This CDR3 reads CASSQDRGISGNTIYF.

The chain is built from TRBV29-1 and TRBJ2-3. The germline V gene encodes CDR1 SQVTM and CDR2 ANQGSEA. The CDR3 has 14 residues. The CDR3 is CSAEDRSSTDTQYF.

The chain couples TRBV7-9 to TRBJ1-2. The CDR3 covers 15 residues. The germline V gene encodes CDR1 SEHNR and CDR2 FQNEAQ (reference sequence). The CDR3 is CASSYAGTSDYGYTF.

The chain employs TRBV20-1 and TRBJ1-1; TCRdb's D call of TRBD1 is untestable without DNA. CDR1 and CDR2 from the germline V gene are DFQATT and SNEGSKA (reference sequence). CDR3 length equals 14 residues. The CDR3 loop reads CSARRSRQGTEAFF.

The CDR3 spells CASSTGTADNSPLHF. The chain recombines TRBV5-1 with TRBJ1-6; with no DNA, the TCRdb D assignment of TRBD1 cannot be verified. The CDR3 has 15 residues. CDR1 and CDR2 from the germline V gene are SGHRS and YFSETQ.

The V gene is TRBV5-1, the J gene TRBJ2-5; the TCRdb D gene call, TRBD1, has no DNA to confirm it. The CDR3 runs to 13 residues. The germline gives CDR1 SGHRS, CDR2 YFSETQ. The CDR3 reads CASSLGGAETQYF.

This chain joins TRBV24-1 and TRBJ2-2; TCRdb's D call of TRBD1 is untestable without DNA. This CDR3 is 12 amino acids long. Germline loops: CDR1 KGHDR, CDR2 SFDVKD. The CDR3 loop reads CATRGRPGELFF.

The V gene is TRBV5-1, the J gene TRBJ2-2; TCRdb outputs TRBD2, but without DNA this stays unchecked. The V gene's germline CDR1 is SGHRS and CDR2 YFSETQ. This CDR3 is 16 amino acids long. CDR3 residues: CASSLGLAANTGELFF.

This chain connects TRBV6-2 or TRBV6-3 to TRBJ1-1; TCRdb gives TRBD1 as the D gene, but with no DNA this cannot be confirmed. Germline V CDR1 and CDR2: MNHEY, SVGEGT. CDR3 length equals 20 residues. CDR3 loop: CASSYSLLTDRAEGSTEAFF.

The chain is built from TRBV4-2 and TRBJ2-3; the TCRdb D gene call, TRBD2, has no DNA to confirm it. Germline V gene sequence: CDR1 LGHNA, CDR2 YNFKEQ. There are 16 residues in the CDR3. The CDR3 protein is CASSPATSGGGDTQYF.

V usage is TRBV5-1 and J usage is TRBJ2-3; the D call of TRBD1 rests on TCRdb alone, since no DNA is present to check it. CDR1 SGHRS and CDR2 YFSETQ come from the germline V gene. The CDR3 is 13 amino acids. The CDR3 sequence: CASSNPGTDTQYF.

The chain couples TRBV29-1 to TRBJ2-1; TCRdb's D call, TRBD2, is unchecked because there is no DNA. The CDR3 contains 16 residues. The germline CDR1 and CDR2 sequences are SQVTM and ANQGSEA. CDR3 loop: CSVEGRPGLAGNEQFF.

The rearrangement joins TRBV27 to TRBJ2-6. The CDR3 is made up of 13 amino acids. CDR1 and CDR2 (germline): MNHEY, SMNVEV (reference sequence). Here the CDR3 reads CASTPSGANVLTF. The variable domain in full, with the rest retrieved from reference TRBV27 and TRBJ2-6, is EAQVTQNPRYLITVTGKKLTVTCSQNMNHEYMSWYRQDPGLGLRQIYYSMNVEVTDKGDVPEGYKVSRKEKRNFPLILESPSPNQTSLYFCASTPSGANVLTFGAGSRLTVL.

The chain uses TRBV13 and TRBJ2-5. CDR3 length: 13 amino acids. From germline, CDR1 is PRHDT and CDR2 FYEKMQ (reference sequence). CDR3: CASSSSYPETQYF.

CDR3 region: CASSPQDYYEQYF. The chain couples TRBV5-6 to TRBJ2-7. The CDR3 is 13 residues long. Germline CDR1 reads SGHDT; CDR2 reads YYEEEE.

The gene calls are TRBV10-3 and TRBJ2-7. The CDR3 sequence is 14 residues long. Germline CDR1 and CDR2: ENHRY and SYGVKD. CDR3 region: CAISERWGPYEQYF.

The genes are TRBV5-1 and TRBJ2-5; lacking DNA, the TRBD1 call made by TCRdb goes unchecked. CDR3 length: 14 residues. The V gene's germline CDR1 is SGHRS and CDR2 YFSETQ. CDR3 protein: CASSRTPGRETQYF. The full variable domain, in which reference TRBV5-1 and TRBJ2-5 provide the parts outside the CDR3, is KAGVTQTPRYLIKTRGQQVTLSCSPISGHRSVSWYQQTPGQGLQFLFEYFSETQRNKGNFPGRFSGRQFSNSRSEMNVSTLELGDSALYLCASSRTPGRETQYFGPGTRLLVL.

This chain links TRBV25-1 with TRBJ2-1. This CDR3 comprises 15 residues. Germline loops: CDR1 MGHDK, CDR2 SYGVNS. This chain's CDR3 is CASSDGISSYNEQFF.